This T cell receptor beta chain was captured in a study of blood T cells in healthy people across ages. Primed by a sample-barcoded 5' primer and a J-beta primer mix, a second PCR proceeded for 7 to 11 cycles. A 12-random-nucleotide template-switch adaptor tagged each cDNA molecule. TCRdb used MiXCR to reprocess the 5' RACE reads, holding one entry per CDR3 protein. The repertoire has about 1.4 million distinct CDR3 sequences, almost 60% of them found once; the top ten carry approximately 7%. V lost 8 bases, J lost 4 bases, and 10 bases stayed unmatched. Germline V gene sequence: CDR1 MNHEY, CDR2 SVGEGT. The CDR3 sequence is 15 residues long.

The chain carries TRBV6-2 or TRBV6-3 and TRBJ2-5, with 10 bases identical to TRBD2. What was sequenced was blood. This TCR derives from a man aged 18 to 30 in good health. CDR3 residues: CASEASGGSVETQYF. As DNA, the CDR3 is TGTGCCAGCGAAGCTAGCGGGGGTTCGGTAGAGACCCAGTACTTC.